This T cell receptor (beta chain) came from a study of blood T cells in healthy people across ages. Across the study: Capture via template switching afforded approximately one barcoded beta molecule per two T cells.

Combining a sample-barcoded 5' primer with a J-beta primer mix, a second PCR ran for about 6 to 12 cycles. The authors tagged each cDNA molecule using a template-switch adaptor with 12 random nucleotides. MiXCR, applied by TCRdb to the 5' RACE reads, yields one record per CDR3 protein. Of around 1,900,000 distinct CDR3 sequences in the sample, 30% to 40% were seen once. CDR1 and CDR2 (germline): DFQATT, SNEGSKA (reference sequence). The V and J ends lost 5 bases and 4 bases, in that order; junction bases with no gene match: 9. CDR3 length: 14 residues. Total RNA was extracted at no less than 6 micrograms per sample. This clonotype came up a few times.

The rearrangement links TRBV20-1 to TRBJ2-5; 8 bases map to TRBD1. Input material: blood. The receptor's source is a human donor in good health. This chain's CDR3 is CSAHAGQGRETQYF. Written as DNA, the CDR3 is TGCAGTGCTCACGCCGGACAGGGAAGAGAGACCCAGTACTTC.